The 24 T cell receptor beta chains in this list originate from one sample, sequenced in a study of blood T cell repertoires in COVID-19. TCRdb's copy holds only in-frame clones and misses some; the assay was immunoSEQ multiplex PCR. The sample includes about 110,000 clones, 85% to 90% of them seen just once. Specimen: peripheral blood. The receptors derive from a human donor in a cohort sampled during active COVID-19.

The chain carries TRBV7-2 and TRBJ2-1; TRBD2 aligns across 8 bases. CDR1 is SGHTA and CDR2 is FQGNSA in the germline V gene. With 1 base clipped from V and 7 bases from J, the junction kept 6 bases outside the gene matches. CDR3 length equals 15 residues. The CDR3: CASSLDGRGRNEQFF. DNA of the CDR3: TGTGCCAGCAGCTTAGACGGGAGGGGAAGGAATGAGCAGTTCTTC.

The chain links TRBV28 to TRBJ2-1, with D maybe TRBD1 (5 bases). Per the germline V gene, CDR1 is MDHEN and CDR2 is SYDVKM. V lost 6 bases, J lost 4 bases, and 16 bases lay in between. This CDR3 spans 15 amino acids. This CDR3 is CASSLTDWKYNEQFF. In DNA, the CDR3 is TGTGCCAGCAGCTTGACAGACTGGAAATACAATGAGCAGTTCTTC.

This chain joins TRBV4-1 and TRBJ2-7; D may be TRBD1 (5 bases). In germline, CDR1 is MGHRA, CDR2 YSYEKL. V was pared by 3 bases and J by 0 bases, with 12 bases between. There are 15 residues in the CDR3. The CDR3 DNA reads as TGCGCCAGCAGCCACCCGGCAGGGCTCTCCTACGAGCAGTACTTC. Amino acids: CASSHPAGLSYEQYF.

In DNA, the CDR3 is TGTGCCACCAGCAGAGATCGGGTCCGGCCCAGTTATGGCTACACCTTC. Amino acid sequence: CATSRDRVRPSYGYTF. The chain combines TRBV15 with TRBJ1-2; D not certain. Germline CDR1 and CDR2: LNHNV and YYDKDF (reference sequence). V gave up 0 bases and J gave up 5 bases, with 16 bases separating them. The CDR3 runs to 16 residues.

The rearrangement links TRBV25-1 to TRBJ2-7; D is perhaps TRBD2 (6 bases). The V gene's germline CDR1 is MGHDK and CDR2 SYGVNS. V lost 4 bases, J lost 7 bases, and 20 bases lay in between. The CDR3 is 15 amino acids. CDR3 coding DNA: TGTGCCAGCAGTGGCCGGGGCAGGGAGGCGTGGGAGCAGTACTTC. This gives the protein CASSGRGREAWEQYF.

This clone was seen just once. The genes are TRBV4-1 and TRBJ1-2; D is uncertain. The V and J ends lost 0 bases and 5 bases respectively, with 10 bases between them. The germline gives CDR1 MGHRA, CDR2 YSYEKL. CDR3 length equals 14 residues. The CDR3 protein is CASSQDQSSYGYTF. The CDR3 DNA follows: TGCGCCAGCAGCCAAGATCAGTCATCGTATGGCTACACCTTC.

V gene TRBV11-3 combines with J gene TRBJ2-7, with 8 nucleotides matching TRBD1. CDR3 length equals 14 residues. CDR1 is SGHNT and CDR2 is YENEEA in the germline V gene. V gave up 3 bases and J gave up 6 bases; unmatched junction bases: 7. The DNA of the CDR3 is TGTGCCAGCAGCTTCCGGACAGGGAAGAGCGAGCAGTACTTC. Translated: CASSFRTGKSEQYF.

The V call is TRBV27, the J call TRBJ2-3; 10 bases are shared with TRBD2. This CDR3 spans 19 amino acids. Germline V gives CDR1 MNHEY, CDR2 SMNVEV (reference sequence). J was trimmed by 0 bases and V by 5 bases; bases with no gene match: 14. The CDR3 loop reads CASSNQILAGEGSTDTQYF. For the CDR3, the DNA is TGTGCCAGCAGTAATCAAATCCTAGCGGGAGAGGGGAGCACAGATACGCAGTATTTT.

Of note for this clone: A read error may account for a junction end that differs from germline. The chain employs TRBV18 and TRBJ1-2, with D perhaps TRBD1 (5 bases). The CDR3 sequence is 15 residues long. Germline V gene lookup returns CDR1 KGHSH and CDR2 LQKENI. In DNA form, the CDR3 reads TGTGCCAGCTCACCTATATCCGGGGGTAACGATGGCTACACCTTC. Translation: CASSPISGGNDGYTF.

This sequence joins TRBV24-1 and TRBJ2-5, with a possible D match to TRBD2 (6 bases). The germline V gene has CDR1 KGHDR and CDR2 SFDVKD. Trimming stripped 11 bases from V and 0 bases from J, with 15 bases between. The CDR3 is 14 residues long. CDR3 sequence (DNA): TGTGCCAGGACTAAGTTTGTCCACCAAGAGACCCAGTACTTC. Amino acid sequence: CARTKFVHQETQYF.

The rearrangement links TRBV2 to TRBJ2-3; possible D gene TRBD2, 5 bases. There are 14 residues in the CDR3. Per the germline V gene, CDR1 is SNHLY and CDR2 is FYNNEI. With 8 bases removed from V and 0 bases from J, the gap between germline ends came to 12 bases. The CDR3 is CASGGVTSTDTQYF. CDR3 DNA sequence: TGTGCCAGCGGAGGTGTGACTAGCACAGATACGCAGTATTTT.

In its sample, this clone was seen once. CDR3 coding DNA: TGTGCCAGTAGTACCGAGCTCCCGTCTGGAAACACCATATATTTT. It translates to CASSTELPSGNTIYF. This chain connects TRBV19 to TRBJ1-3; no firm D call. Germline assignment: CDR1 LNHDA and CDR2 SQIVND (reference sequence). Trimming left V 4 bases short and J 1 base short, with 11 bases between. CDR3 length equals 15 residues.

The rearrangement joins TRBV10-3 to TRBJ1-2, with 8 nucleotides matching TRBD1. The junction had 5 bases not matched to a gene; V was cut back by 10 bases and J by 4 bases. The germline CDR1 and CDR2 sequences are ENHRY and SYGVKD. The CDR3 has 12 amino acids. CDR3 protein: CATATGGYGYTF. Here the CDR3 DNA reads TGTGCCACCGCAACAGGGGGCTATGGCTACACCTTC.

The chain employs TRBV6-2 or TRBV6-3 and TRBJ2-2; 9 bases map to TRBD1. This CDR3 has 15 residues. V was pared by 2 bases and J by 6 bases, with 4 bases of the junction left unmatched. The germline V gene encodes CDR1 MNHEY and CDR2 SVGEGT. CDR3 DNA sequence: TGTGCCAGCAGTTACGGGACAGGGTATCCCGGGGAGCTGTTTTTT. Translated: CASSYGTGYPGELFF.

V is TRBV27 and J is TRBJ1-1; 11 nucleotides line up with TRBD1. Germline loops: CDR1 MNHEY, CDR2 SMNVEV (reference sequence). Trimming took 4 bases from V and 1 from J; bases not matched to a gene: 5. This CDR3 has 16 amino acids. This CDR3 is CASSSGQGAQNTEAFF. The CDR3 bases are TGTGCCAGCAGTTCCGGACAGGGGGCGCAGAACACTGAAGCTTTCTTT.

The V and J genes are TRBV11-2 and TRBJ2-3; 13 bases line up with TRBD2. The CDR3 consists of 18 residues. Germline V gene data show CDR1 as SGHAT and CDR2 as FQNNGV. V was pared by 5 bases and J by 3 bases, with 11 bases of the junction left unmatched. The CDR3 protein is CASSVTSGGVQGTDTQYF. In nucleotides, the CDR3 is TGTGCCAGCAGCGTAACTAGCGGGGGGGTCCAGGGGACAGATACGCAGTATTTT.

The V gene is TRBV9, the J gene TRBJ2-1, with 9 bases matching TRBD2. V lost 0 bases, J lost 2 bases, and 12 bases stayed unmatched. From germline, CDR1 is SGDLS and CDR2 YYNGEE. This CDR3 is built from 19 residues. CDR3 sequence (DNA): TGTGCCAGCAGCGTAGCACCCCATTCGCGGGGGGGCCCCTACAATGAGCAGTTCTTC. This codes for CASSVAPHSRGGPYNEQFF.

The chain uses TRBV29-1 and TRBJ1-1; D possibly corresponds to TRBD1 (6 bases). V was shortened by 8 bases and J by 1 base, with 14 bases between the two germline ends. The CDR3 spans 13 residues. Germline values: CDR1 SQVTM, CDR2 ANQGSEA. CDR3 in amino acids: CSPWTAKNTEAFF. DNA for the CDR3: TGCAGCCCCTGGACAGCGAAGAACACTGAAGCTTTCTTT.

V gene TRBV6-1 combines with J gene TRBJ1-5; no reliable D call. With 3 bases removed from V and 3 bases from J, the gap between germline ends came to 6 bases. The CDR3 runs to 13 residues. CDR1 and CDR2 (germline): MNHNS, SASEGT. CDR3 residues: CASSERPNQPQHF. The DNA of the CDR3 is TGTGCCAGCAGTGAGAGGCCCAATCAGCCCCAGCATTTT.

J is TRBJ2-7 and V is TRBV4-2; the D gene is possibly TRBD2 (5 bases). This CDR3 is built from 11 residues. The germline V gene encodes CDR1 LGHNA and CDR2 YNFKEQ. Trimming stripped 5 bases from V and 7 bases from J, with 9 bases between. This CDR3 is CASSNPGEQYF. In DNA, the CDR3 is TGTGCCAGCAGCAACCCGGGGGAGCAGTACTTC.

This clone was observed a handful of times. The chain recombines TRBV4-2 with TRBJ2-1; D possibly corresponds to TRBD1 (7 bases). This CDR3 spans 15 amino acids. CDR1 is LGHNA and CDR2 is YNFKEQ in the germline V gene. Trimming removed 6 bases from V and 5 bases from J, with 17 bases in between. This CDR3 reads CASRDAAGQHNEQFF. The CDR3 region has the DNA TGTGCCAGCAGGGACGCGGCGGGACAGCACAATGAGCAGTTCTTC.

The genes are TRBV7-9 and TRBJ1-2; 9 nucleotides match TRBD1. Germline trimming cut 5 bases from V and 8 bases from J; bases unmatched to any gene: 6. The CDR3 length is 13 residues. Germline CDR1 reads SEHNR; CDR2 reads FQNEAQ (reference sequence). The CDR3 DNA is TGTGCCAGCAGCACCGGGACAGGGCGCGGCTACACCTTC. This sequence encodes CASSTGTGRGYTF.

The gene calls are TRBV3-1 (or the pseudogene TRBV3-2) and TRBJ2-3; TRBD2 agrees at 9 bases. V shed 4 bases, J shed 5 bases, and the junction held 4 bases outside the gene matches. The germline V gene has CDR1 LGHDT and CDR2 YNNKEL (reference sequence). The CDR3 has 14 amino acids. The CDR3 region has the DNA TGTGCCAGCAGCCGTAGCGGGGGAGGAGATACGCAGTATTTT. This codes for CASSRSGGGDTQYF.

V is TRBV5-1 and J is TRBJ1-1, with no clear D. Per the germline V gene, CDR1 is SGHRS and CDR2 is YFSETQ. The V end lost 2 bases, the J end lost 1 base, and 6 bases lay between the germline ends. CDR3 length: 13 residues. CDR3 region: CASSLAGNTEAFF. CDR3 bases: TGCGCCAGCAGCTTAGCAGGGAACACTGAAGCTTTCTTT.